This TCR beta chain was recovered during a study of T cells in Graves' hyperthyroidism and ophthalmopathy. The definition of stable Graves' hyperthyroidism was no ophthalmopathy progression within 18 months. Patients were aged 18 to 65, had disease duration under 2 months, and had newly diagnosed hyperthyroidism. The investigators amplified TCR beta CDR3 regions from RNA transcripts. Carried out on the TCR CDR3, a first-round RT-PCR used the HTBI primer set. From the multiplex PCR reads, TCRdb called clonotypes with MiXCR, one entry per CDR3 protein. The sample shows some 620,000 distinct CDR3 sequences, under 20% of them seen only once. This clonotype was seen ten or more times. The sequence came from a woman aged 25 to 39 with Graves' hyperthyroidism. Sequencing was carried out using blood.

The CDR3 spells CASRTGVYTGELFF. DNA for the CDR3: TGTGCCAGCAGAACGGGAGTCTACACCGGGGAGCTGTTTTTT. This rearrangement joins TRBV28 to TRBJ2-2, with D possibly matching TRBD2 (6 bases). Germline V gene lookup returns CDR1 MDHEN and CDR2 SYDVKM. The CDR3 is 14 residues long. The V end lost 6 bases, the J end lost 3 bases, and 11 bases lay between the germline ends.